Below are 9 T cell receptor beta chains sequenced from a single sample in a study of cytomegalovirus exposure and HLA in healthy donors. PCR employed 60 Vbeta and 13 Jbeta primers. Clones were read by immunoSEQ multiplex PCR, and TCRdb kept only the in-frame ones, dropping some. This repertoire shows some 130,000 clones, approximately 80% found once; its top ten account for about 2%. Sequencing was done on a sample of PBMCs. All receptors derive from a man aged 30-40 years in good health and CMV-seronegative.

This clone was recorded only once. The rearrangement uses TRBV7-9 and TRBJ2-2, with 7 bases identical to TRBD2. This CDR3 region has 16 residues. From germline, CDR1 is SEHNR and CDR2 FQNEAQ (reference sequence). J was trimmed by 1 base and V by 3 bases; bases with no gene match: 5. CDR3 region: CASSFQWGGNTGELFF. The CDR3 DNA is TGTGCCAGCAGCTTCCAATGGGGGGGGAACACCGGGGAGCTGTTTTTT.

This rearrangement joins TRBV20-1 to TRBJ2-7; 8 bases are shared with TRBD1. This CDR3 is built from 11 residues. Germline V gene data show CDR1 as DFQATT and CDR2 as SNEGSKA (reference sequence). V gave up 6 bases and J gave up 8 bases; unmatched junction bases: 6. CDR3 coding DNA: TGCAGTGCCCAGGACAGGGCGAAGCAGTACTTC. Translation gives CSAQDRAKQYF.

This chain links TRBV18 with TRBJ1-5; 11 bases line up with TRBD1. CDR3 size: 15 residues. Germline assignment: CDR1 KGHSH and CDR2 LQKENI. Unmatched junction bases numbered 4, after V lost 3 bases and J lost 6 bases. The CDR3 is CASSPGQGASQPQHF. CDR3 DNA sequence: TGTGCCAGCTCACCTGGACAGGGGGCTAGTCAGCCCCAGCATTTT.

The chain recombines TRBV28 with TRBJ2-3, with 7 nucleotides matching TRBD2. The V segment lost 4 bases and the J segment 2 bases; nucleotides outside the gene matches: 6. The CDR3 extends over 15 amino acids. Germline V lookup: CDR1 MDHEN, CDR2 SYDVKM. CDR3 region: CASSSSSGYTDTQYF. The CDR3 DNA is TGTGCCAGCAGTTCATCTAGCGGATACACAGATACGCAGTATTTT.

The V call is TRBV15, the J call TRBJ2-5, with TRBD1 matching 7 bases. TRBJ2-7 explains the end of the DNA better; the J call may be wrong. Germline V CDR1 and CDR2: LNHNV, YYDKDF (reference sequence). The CDR3 totals 15 residues. The CDR3 bases are TGTGCCACCAGCACTGACAGGGCCGCCTCCTACGAGCAGTACTTC. Translating gives CATSTDRAASYEQYF.

J is TRBJ1-2 and V is TRBV4-1; 10 nucleotides match TRBD1. There are 19 residues in the CDR3. The V segment lost 4 bases and the J segment 1 base; nucleotides outside the gene matches: 15. From germline, CDR1 is MGHRA and CDR2 YSYEKL. The CDR3: CASSRLSGGGTGVNYGYTF. Written as DNA, the CDR3 is TGCGCCAGCAGCCGCCTTTCAGGGGGCGGGACAGGGGTTAACTATGGCTACACCTTC.

The gene calls are TRBV2 and TRBJ1-2; 9 bases align to TRBD1. Germline V gene lookup returns CDR1 SNHLY and CDR2 FYNNEI. The CDR3 has 14 residues. V was pared by 6 bases and J by 6 bases, with 8 bases of the junction left unmatched. The CDR3: CASRGQGDMNGYTF. DNA for the CDR3: TGTGCCAGCAGGGGACAGGGCGATATGAATGGCTACACCTTC.

The V call is TRBV21-1, the J call TRBJ1-1; the table names TRBD1, a call not compared with the DNA. TRBV21-1 represents a pseudogene. The length of the CDR3 is 13 residues. CDR3 sequence: CASSKVVADEAFF. CDR3 DNA sequence: TGTGCCAGCAGCAAAGTTGTGGCAGATGAAGCTTTCTTT.

This clone has only a few counts. J is TRBJ2-1 and V is TRBV25-1; a possible D gene is TRBD2 (6 bases). CDR1 and CDR2 (germline): MGHDK, SYGVNS. The CDR3 sequence is 13 residues long. V lost 7 bases to trimming and J lost 3 bases, with 10 bases between them. The CDR3 protein is CASTARDYNEQFF. The CDR3 region has the DNA TGTGCCAGCACGGCGCGGGACTACAATGAGCAGTTCTTC.